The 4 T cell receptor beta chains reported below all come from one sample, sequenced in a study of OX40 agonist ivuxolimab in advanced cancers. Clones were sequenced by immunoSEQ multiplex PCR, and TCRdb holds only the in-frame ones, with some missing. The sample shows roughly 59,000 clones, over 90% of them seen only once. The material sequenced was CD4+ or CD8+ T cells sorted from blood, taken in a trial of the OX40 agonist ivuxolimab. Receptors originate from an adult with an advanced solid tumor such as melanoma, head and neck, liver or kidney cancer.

DNA of the CDR3: TGTGCCAGCCGCGTCGGGACTAGCAAATACACAGATACGCAGTATTTT. The encoded protein is CASRVGTSKYTDTQYF. The chain combines TRBV7-8 with TRBJ2-3; 9 bases align to TRBD2. Looked up from germline, CDR1 is SGHVS and CDR2 is FQNEAQ. V lost 8 bases, J lost 2 bases, and 11 bases stayed unmatched. This CDR3 spans 16 amino acids.

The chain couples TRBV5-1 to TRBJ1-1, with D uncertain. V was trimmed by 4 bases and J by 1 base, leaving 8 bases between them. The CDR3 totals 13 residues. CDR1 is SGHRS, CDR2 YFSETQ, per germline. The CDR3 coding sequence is TGCGCCAGCAGCCCAATACAGAACACTGAAGCTTTCTTT. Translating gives CASSPIQNTEAFF.

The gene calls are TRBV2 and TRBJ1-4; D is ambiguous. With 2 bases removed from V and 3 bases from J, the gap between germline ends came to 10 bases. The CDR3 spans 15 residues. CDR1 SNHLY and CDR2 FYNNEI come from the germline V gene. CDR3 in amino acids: CASSEWVAANEKLFF. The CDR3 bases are TGTGCCAGCAGTGAATGGGTGGCGGCTAATGAAAAACTGTTTTTT.

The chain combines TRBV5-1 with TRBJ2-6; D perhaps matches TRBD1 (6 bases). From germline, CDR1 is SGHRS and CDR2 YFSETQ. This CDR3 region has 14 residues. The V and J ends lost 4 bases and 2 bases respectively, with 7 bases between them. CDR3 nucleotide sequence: TGCGCCAGCAGCCCAGGGGCTGGGGCCAACGTCCTGACTTTC. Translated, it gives CASSPGAGANVLTF.